These 27 T cell receptor beta chains originate from one sample sequenced in a study of cytomegalovirus exposure and HLA in healthy donors. 60 Vbeta and 13 Jbeta primers were used in PCR. Assay: immunoSEQ multiplex PCR; the TCRdb copy retains only in-frame clones and omits some. The sample's table shows about 130,000 clones. Sequenced: PBMCs. The receptor set was obtained from a middle-aged man in good health and CMV-seronegative.

The gene calls are TRBV6-5 and TRBJ1-5; 7 nucleotides line up with TRBD1. CDR3 length equals 13 residues. Per the germline V gene, CDR1 is MNHEY and CDR2 is SVGAGI. The ends lost 6 bases at V and 4 bases at J; junction bases unmatched: 3. The CDR3 nucleotides read TGTGCCAGCAGCCGGACAGGTAATCAGCCCCAGCATTTT. It yields the protein CASSRTGNQPQHF.

As for this clone: Germline and junction disagree at one end, which may indicate a read error. This sequence joins TRBV7-7 and TRBJ2-3; perhaps TRBD1 as D (6 bases). The CDR3 has 14 amino acids. Looked up from germline, CDR1 is SSHAT and CDR2 is FNYEAQ (reference sequence). The CDR3 nucleotides are TGTGCTAGCAGCTCCTCCCGGACAGCGGATACGCAGTATTTT. This sequence encodes CASSSSRTADTQYF.

CDR3 in amino acids: CASSLLGGQPQHF. The CDR3 DNA follows: TGCGCCAGCAGCCTACTGGGAGGGCAGCCCCAGCATTTT. The chain links TRBV4-1 to TRBJ1-5, with D unclear. The CDR3 is 13 residues long. Trimming left V 4 bases short and J 7 bases short, with 11 bases between. Germline V lookup: CDR1 MGHRA, CDR2 YSYEKL.

The rearrangement links TRBV5-6 to TRBJ1-1; 8 bases fit TRBD1. The trim removed 4 bases at V and 2 bases at J, leaving 7 bases unmatched. Germline CDR1 SGHDT, CDR2 YYEEEE. The CDR3 has 15 amino acids. CDR3 sequence reads: CASSLGQGQNTEAFF. As DNA, the CDR3 is TGTGCCAGCAGCCTTGGACAGGGCCAAAACACTGAAGCTTTCTTT. The whole variable domain, filled in from reference TRBV5-6 and TRBJ1-1, reads DAGVTQSPTHLIKTRGQQVTLRCSPKSGHDTVSWYQQALGQGPQFIFQYYEEEERQRGNFPDRFSGHQFPNYSSELNVNALLLGDSALYLCASSLGQGQNTEAFFGQGTRLTVV.

The chain couples TRBV9 to TRBJ2-1; 10 nucleotides match TRBD2. V was clipped by 4 bases and J by 8 bases; unmatched bases: 12. This CDR3 comprises 16 residues. In germline, CDR1 is SGDLS, CDR2 YYNGEE. CDR3: CASSPRTSGASDEQFF. DNA of the CDR3: TGTGCCAGCAGCCCACGGACTAGCGGAGCCTCGGATGAGCAGTTCTTC.

V usage is TRBV6-1 and J usage is TRBJ1-3; D not resolved. In germline, CDR1 is MNHNS, CDR2 SASEGT. This CDR3 spans 18 amino acids. Deletions cut 3 bases from V and 0 bases from J, with 18 bases between. The CDR3 loop is CASSETPRPFYSGNTIYF. CDR3 nucleotide sequence: TGTGCCAGCAGTGAGACTCCTCGACCGTTCTACTCTGGAAACACCATATATTTT.

The chain employs TRBV7-9 and TRBJ2-5, with 9 bases matching TRBD1. Germline V gives CDR1 SEHNR, CDR2 FQNEAQ (reference sequence). CDR3 length: 15 residues. Germline trimming cut 4 bases from V and 2 bases from J; bases unmatched to any gene: 5. The CDR3 spells CASSSTGTGQETQYF. The CDR3 region has the DNA TGTGCCAGCAGCTCGACCGGGACAGGGCAAGAGACCCAGTACTTC.

The chain joins TRBV6-6 to TRBJ1-5; perhaps TRBD1 as D (6 bases). Trimming cost V 6 bases and J 7 bases, with 13 bases left between them. This CDR3 contains 13 residues. Germline values: CDR1 MNHNY, CDR2 SVGAGI (reference sequence). The chain's CDR3 is CASSAMGAQPQHF. The CDR3, as DNA: TGTGCCAGCAGCGCTATGGGGGCCCAGCCCCAGCATTTT.

This chain uses TRBV19 with TRBJ2-6, with 8 nucleotides matching TRBD1. V gave up 6 bases and J gave up 4 bases; unmatched junction bases: 8. The CDR3 extends over 16 amino acids. From germline, CDR1 is LNHDA and CDR2 SQIVND (reference sequence). The CDR3 DNA sequence: TGTGCCAGTAGGGACCGGACAGGGACCGGGGCCAACGTCCTGACTTTC. Translating gives CASRDRTGTGANVLTF.

This sequence joins TRBV7-9 and TRBJ2-3, with 7 positions matching TRBD2. There are 14 residues in the CDR3. From germline, CDR1 is SEHNR and CDR2 FQNEAQ (reference sequence). Losses at the gene ends were 6 bases for V and 0 bases for J; bases not matched to a gene: 3. CDR3 region: CASSYSGSTDTQYF. The CDR3 DNA follows: TGTGCCAGCAGTTATAGCGGGAGCACAGATACGCAGTATTTT.

On this clone: The sample carries other DNA sequences with the same CDR3. V usage is TRBV5-4 and J usage is TRBJ2-1; 8 positions agree with TRBD2. The CDR3 is 15 residues long. The germline CDR1 and CDR2 sequences are SGHNT and YYREEE (reference sequence). Trimming at V came to 4 bases and at J to 6 bases, leaving 9 bases not matched to a gene. The CDR3 is CASSPGTSGINEQFF. CDR3 bases: TGTGCCAGCAGCCCCGGGACTAGTGGGATCAATGAGCAGTTCTTC.

CDR3 coding DNA: TGTGCCATCAGTGAGTCTGGCGGCGTTTACCAGACCCAGTACTTC. Translating it yields CAISESGGVYQTQYF. This chain joins TRBV10-3 and TRBJ2-5; no definite D call. The CDR3 runs to 15 residues. Germline CDR1 reads ENHRY; CDR2 reads SYGVKD. V was pared by 0 bases and J by 6 bases, with 14 bases between.

The chain recombines TRBV2 with TRBJ1-1; 8 positions match TRBD1. This CDR3 is 11 amino acids long. The germline CDR1 and CDR2 sequences are SNHLY and FYNNEI. The V gene end was trimmed by 9 bases and the J gene end by 4 bases; junction bases not matched to a gene: 1. The CDR3 nucleotides are TGTGCCAGTGGACAGGGCACTGAAGCTTTCTTT. Encoded protein: CASGQGTEAFF.

The V gene is TRBV11-3, the J gene TRBJ2-3; weak D call: TRBD2 (5 bases). Between the trimmed V and J ends, which lost 5 bases and 4 bases, there was a span of 7 bases. The CDR3 totals 12 residues. CDR1 SGHNT and CDR2 YENEEA come from the germline V gene. The CDR3 DNA is TGTGCCAGCAGCCTGAGGGCAGATACGCAGTATTTT. Amino acid sequence: CASSLRADTQYF.

The chain combines TRBV11-2 with TRBJ1-3; TRBD1 might be the D (6 bases). The germline CDR1 and CDR2 sequences are SGHAT and FQNNGV. The CDR3 has 18 amino acids. V lost 0 bases, J lost 6 bases, and 21 bases lay in between. CDR3 coding DNA: TGTGCCAGCAGCTTAGACGCCTGGGGGGGCAACTCTACAAACACCATATATTTT. Amino acids: CASSLDAWGGNSTNTIYF.

The chain combines TRBV4-2 with TRBJ1-2; 9 nucleotides agree with TRBD1. Trimming took 5 bases from V and 4 from J; bases not matched to a gene: 11. This CDR3 spans 16 amino acids. Germline lookup yields CDR1 LGHNA and CDR2 YNFKEQ. The CDR3 coding sequence is TGTGCCAGCAGCATCGGTACCCCGGACAGGGGCTATGGCTACACCTTC. Its translation is CASSIGTPDRGYGYTF.

The chain is built from TRBV5-1 and TRBJ1-2, with D tentatively TRBD1 (6 bases). The V gene lost 4 bases and the J gene lost 9 bases, with 34 bases spanning the gap. There are 19 residues in the CDR3. Germline loops: CDR1 SGHRS, CDR2 YFSETQ. CDR3 in DNA: TGCGCCAGCAGCGCGGACCGACTGATACCCGGGACATCTCAATTCCGCTACACCTTC. Amino acids: CASSADRLIPGTSQFRYTF.

CDR3 DNA sequence: TGTGCCAGCAGTGAATCGATAGCGGGAGGCGGTGAGACCCAGTACTTC. Its protein is CASSESIAGGGETQYF. The chain recombines TRBV25-1 with TRBJ2-5; TRBD2 matches at 10 bases. The J segment lost 5 bases and the V segment lost 1 base, leaving 7 bases of the junction unmatched. The CDR3 has 16 amino acids. Germline assignment: CDR1 MGHDK and CDR2 SYGVNS.

The rearrangement joins TRBV5-6 to TRBJ2-7; 8 bases align to TRBD2. This CDR3 contains 15 residues. From germline, CDR1 is SGHDT and CDR2 YYEEEE. Losses at the gene ends were 1 base for V and 2 bases for J; bases not matched to a gene: 5. CDR3 residues: CASSLLAGKTYEQYF. The CDR3 bases are TGTGCCAGCAGCTTGTTAGCGGGGAAAACCTACGAGCAGTACTTC.

This chain uses TRBV29-1 with TRBJ2-2; 12 nucleotides line up with TRBD2. CDR1 and CDR2 from the germline V gene are SQVTM and ANQGSEA. The CDR3 is 19 amino acids. Trimming cost V 7 bases and J 7 bases; bases outside gene matches: 22. CDR3 DNA sequence: TGCAGCGCACAGGGTAGAATATCTAGCGGGAGGGCCTTAGGCGGGGAGCTGTTTTTT. Translation gives CSAQGRISSGRALGGELFF.

The chain employs TRBV9 and TRBJ2-2; TRBD2 might be the D (5 bases). The CDR3 covers 15 residues. The V gene lost 3 bases and the J gene lost 3 bases, with 12 bases spanning the gap. Germline loops: CDR1 SGDLS, CDR2 YYNGEE. DNA of the CDR3: TGTGCCAGCAGCGCGCCCGGGAAGTACACCGGGGAGCTGTTTTTT. This sequence encodes CASSAPGKYTGELFF.

This chain uses TRBV28 with TRBJ2-7; 8 bases line up with TRBD1. The V segment lost 7 bases and the J segment 7 bases; nucleotides outside the gene matches: 9. Germline V CDR1 and CDR2: MDHEN, SYDVKM. The CDR3 is made up of 13 amino acids. CDR3 in amino acids: CASTVRGLREQYF. CDR3 nucleotide sequence: TGTGCCAGCACCGTCAGGGGGCTAAGGGAGCAGTACTTC.

The rearrangement joins TRBV10-3 to TRBJ2-3; 8 bases align to TRBD1. The CDR3 runs to 15 residues. The V and J ends lost 0 bases and 5 bases, in that order; junction bases with no gene match: 4. From germline, CDR1 is ENHRY and CDR2 SYGVKD. In DNA form, the CDR3 reads TGTGCCATCAGTGAGTCGGGCAGGGGGCGAGATACGCAGTATTTT. It translates to CAISESGRGRDTQYF.

The chain employs TRBV11-3 and TRBJ2-7; D perhaps matches TRBD2 (5 bases). The length of the CDR3 is 14 residues. From germline, CDR1 is SGHNT and CDR2 YENEEA. V was clipped by 7 bases and J by 0 bases, with 13 bases between them. The CDR3 nucleotides are TGTGCCAGCACGAAGCGGCAAAGCTCCTACGAGCAGTACTTC. Translation: CASTKRQSSYEQYF.

The chain links TRBV18 to TRBJ1-5; D ambiguous. CDR1 is KGHSH, CDR2 LQKENI, per germline. CDR3 length: 13 amino acids. V was shortened by 1 base and J by 5 bases, with 6 bases between the two germline ends. The CDR3 loop is CASSPQSDQPQHF. CDR3 bases: TGTGCCAGCTCACCACAATCAGATCAGCCCCAGCATTTT.

The chain links TRBV11-2 to TRBJ2-7; 11 nucleotides align to TRBD2. The V gene's germline CDR1 is SGHAT and CDR2 FQNNGV. This CDR3 has 16 amino acids. The junction had 8 bases not matched to a gene; V was cut back by 4 bases and J by 3 bases. This chain's CDR3 is CASSSISGRALYEQYF. The CDR3 region has the DNA TGTGCCAGCAGCTCGATTAGCGGGAGGGCCCTCTACGAGCAGTACTTC.

The chain is built from TRBV2 and TRBJ2-7; D might be TRBD2 (6 bases). This CDR3 has 14 amino acids. Germline V CDR1 and CDR2: SNHLY, FYNNEI. V was shortened by 5 bases and J by 6 bases, with 17 bases between the two germline ends. The CDR3 protein is CASSFGTSSSEQYF. The DNA of the CDR3 is TGTGCCAGCAGTTTTGGGACTTCGTCGAGCGAGCAGTACTTC.